Sequencing of this T cell receptor beta chain was carried out in a study of early T cells in non-severe SARS-CoV-2 infection. Background on the study: Sequencing of unsorted whole blood was done on bulk RNA, leaving chains unpaired. Overall study results and limits: The matching step, a VDJdb search, favored anti-spike CD8 responses and missed private and CD4 specificities.

There are a few counts of this clonotype. Its antigen is not identified. Individual cDNA molecules were tagged with unique molecular identifiers. One entry per CDR3 protein results from TCRdb running MiXCR on the 5' RACE reads. The table includes tens of thousands of distinct CDR3 sequences, around 21% detected once. The clonotype originates from an adult who was a healthcare worker with PCR-confirmed SARS-CoV-2 infection or an uninfected control (not recorded which). The sample was whole blood, taken at baseline.

The CDR3 nucleotides are TGTGCCAGTAGTAGGACAGGGCAGGCCTACGAGCAGTACTTC. Residues: CASSRTGQAYEQYF. V is TRBV19 and J is TRBJ2-7; 8 bases match TRBD1. Germline loops: CDR1 LNHDA, CDR2 SQIVND (reference sequence). Trimming took 4 bases from V and 2 from J; bases not matched to a gene: 4. This CDR3 spans 14 amino acids.